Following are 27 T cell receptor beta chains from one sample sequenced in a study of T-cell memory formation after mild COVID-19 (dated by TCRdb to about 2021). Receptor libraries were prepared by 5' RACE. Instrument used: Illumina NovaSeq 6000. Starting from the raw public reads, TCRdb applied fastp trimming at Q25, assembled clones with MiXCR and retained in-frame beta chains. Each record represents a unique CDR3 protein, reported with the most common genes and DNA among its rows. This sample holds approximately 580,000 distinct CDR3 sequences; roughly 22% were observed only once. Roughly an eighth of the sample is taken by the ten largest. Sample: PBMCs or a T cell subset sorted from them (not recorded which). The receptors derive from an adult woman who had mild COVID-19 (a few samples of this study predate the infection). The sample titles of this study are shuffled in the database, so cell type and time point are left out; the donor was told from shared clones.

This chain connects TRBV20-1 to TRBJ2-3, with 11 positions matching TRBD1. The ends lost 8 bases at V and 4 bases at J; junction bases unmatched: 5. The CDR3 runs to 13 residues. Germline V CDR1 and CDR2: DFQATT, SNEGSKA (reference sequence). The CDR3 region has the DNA TGCAGTCCCGGGACAGGGGGGCCAGATACGCAGTATTTT. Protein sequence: CSPGTGGPDTQYF.

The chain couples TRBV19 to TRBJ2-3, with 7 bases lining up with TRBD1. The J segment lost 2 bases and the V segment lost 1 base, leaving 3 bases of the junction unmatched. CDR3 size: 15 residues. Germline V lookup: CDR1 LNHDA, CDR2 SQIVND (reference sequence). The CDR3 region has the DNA TGTGCCAGTAGTATAGGGGGACAGATCACAGATACGCAGTATTTT. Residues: CASSIGGQITDTQYF.

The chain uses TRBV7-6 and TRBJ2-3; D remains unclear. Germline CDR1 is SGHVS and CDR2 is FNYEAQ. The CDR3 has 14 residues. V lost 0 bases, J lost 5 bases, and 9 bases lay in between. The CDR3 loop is CASSLAVGGDTQYF. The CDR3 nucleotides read TGTGCCAGCAGCTTAGCCGTTGGTGGAGATACGCAGTATTTT.

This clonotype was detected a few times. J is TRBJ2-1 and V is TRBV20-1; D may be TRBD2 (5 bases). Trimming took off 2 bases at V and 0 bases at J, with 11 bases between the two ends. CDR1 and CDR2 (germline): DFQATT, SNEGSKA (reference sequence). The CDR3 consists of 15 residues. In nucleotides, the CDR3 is TGCAGTGCTAGATCTAGTGGGAGCTCCTACAATGAGCAGTTCTTC. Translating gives CSARSSGSSYNEQFF.

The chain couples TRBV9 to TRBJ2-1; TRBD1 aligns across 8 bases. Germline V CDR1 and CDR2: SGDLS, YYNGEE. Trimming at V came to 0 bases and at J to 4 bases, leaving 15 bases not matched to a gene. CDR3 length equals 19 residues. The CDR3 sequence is CASSVEHRGFRLGYNEQFF. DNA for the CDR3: TGTGCCAGCAGCGTAGAACACAGGGGGTTTAGACTTGGGTACAATGAGCAGTTCTTC.

The CDR3 here is CATSDRGGVGTEAFF. CDR3 nucleotides: TGTGCCACCAGTGATCGAGGCGGGGTCGGCACTGAAGCTTTCTTT. The chain employs TRBV24-1 and TRBJ1-1; D is undetermined. The CDR3 spans 15 residues. Trimming stripped 3 bases from V and 4 bases from J, with 14 bases between. The germline V gene encodes CDR1 KGHDR and CDR2 SFDVKD.

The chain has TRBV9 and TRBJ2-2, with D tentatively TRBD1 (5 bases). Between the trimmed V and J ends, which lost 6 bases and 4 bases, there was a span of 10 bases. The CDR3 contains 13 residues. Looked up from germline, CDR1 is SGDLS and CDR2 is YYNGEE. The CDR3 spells CASKQGLTGELFF. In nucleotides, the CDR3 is TGTGCCAGCAAGCAGGGTCTCACCGGGGAGCTGTTTTTT. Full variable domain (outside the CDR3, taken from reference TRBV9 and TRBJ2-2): DSGVTQTPKHLITATGQRVTLRCSPRSGDLSVYWYQQSLDQGLQFLIQYYNGEERAKGNILERFSAQQFPDLHSELNLSSLELGDSALYFCASKQGLTGELFFGEGSRLTVL.

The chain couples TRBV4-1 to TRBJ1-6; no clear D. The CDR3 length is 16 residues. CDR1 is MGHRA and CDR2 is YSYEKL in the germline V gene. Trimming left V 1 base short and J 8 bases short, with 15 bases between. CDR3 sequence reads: CASSQVLHEADSPLHF. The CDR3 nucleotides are TGCGCCAGCAGCCAAGTGCTCCATGAGGCCGATTCACCCCTCCACTTT.

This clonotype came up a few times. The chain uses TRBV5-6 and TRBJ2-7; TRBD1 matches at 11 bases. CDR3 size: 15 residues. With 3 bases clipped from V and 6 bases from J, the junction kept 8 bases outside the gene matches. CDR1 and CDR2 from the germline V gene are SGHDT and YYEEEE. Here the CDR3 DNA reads TGTGCCAGCAGCTCCTCCGGGACAGGGGGAGTCGAGCAGTACTTC. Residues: CASSSSGTGGVEQYF.

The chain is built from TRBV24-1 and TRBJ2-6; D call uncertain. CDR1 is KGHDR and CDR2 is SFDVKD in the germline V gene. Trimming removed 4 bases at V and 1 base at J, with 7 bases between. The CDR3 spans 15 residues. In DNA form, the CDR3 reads TGTGCCACCAGTGACTGGAAATCTGGGGCCAACGTCCTGACTTTC. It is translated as CATSDWKSGANVLTF.

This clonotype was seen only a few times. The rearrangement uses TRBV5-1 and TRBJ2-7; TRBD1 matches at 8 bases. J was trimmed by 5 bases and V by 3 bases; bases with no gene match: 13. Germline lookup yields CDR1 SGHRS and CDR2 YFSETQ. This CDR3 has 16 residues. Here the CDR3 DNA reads TGCGCCAGCAGCTCTCCCGGACAGGGCCCTCACAACGAGCAGTACTTC. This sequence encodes CASSSPGQGPHNEQYF.

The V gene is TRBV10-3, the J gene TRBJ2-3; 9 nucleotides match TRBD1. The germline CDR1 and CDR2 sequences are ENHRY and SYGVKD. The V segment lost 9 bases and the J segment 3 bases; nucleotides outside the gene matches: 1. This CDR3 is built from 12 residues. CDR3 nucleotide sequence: TGTGCCATAGGACAGGGGACAGATACGCAGTATTTT. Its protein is CAIGQGTDTQYF.

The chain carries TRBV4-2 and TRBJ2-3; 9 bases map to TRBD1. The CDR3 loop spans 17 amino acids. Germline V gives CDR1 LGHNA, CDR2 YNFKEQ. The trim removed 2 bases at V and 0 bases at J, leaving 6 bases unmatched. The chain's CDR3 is CASSQLTGGVSTDTQYF. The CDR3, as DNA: TGTGCCAGCAGCCAACTAACAGGGGGCGTGAGCACAGATACGCAGTATTTT.

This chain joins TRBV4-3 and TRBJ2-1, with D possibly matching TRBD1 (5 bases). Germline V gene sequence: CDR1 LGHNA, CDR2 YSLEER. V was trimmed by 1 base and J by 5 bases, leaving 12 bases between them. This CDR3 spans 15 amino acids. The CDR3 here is CASSQGAVGDNEQFF. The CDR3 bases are TGCGCCAGCAGCCAAGGGGCGGTAGGGGACAATGAGCAGTTCTTC.

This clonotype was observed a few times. DNA for the CDR3: TGTGCCAGCAGTTCGGACACACCAACCCTAGCGGGGATGGAGCAGTTCTTC. This sequence encodes CASSSDTPTLAGMEQFF. V usage is TRBV2 and J usage is TRBJ2-1; 9 nucleotides agree with TRBD2. Losses at the gene ends were 5 bases for V and 10 bases for J; bases not matched to a gene: 18. The germline CDR1 and CDR2 sequences are SNHLY and FYNNEI. There are 17 residues in the CDR3.

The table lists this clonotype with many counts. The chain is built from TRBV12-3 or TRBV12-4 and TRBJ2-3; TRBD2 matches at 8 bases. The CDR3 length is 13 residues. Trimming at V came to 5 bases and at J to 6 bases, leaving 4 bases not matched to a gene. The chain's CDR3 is CASSPGGADTQYF. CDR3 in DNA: TGTGCCAGCAGTCCCGGGGGGGCGGATACGCAGTATTTT.

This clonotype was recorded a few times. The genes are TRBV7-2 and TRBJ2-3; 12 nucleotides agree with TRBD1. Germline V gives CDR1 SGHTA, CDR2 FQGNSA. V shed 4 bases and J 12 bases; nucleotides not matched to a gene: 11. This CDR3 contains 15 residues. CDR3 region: CASSYTGTGGVSQYF. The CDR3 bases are TGTGCCAGCAGCTACACCGGGACAGGGGGCGTTTCCCAGTATTTT.

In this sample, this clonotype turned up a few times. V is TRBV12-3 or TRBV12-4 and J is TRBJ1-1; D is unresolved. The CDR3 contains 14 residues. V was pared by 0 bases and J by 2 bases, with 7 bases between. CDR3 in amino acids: CASSLAVGNTEAFF. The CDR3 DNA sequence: TGTGCCAGCAGTTTAGCTGTCGGAAACACTGAAGCTTTCTTT.

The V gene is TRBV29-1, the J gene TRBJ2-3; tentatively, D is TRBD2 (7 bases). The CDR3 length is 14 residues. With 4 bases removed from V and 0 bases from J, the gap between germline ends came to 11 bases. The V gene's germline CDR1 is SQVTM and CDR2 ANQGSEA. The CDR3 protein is CSVGGGPSTDTQYF. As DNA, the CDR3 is TGCAGCGTTGGGGGGGGGCCTAGCACAGATACGCAGTATTTT.

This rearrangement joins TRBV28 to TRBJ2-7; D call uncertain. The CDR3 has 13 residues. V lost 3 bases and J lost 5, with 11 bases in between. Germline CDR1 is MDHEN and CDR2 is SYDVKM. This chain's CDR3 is CASSLIHMDEQYF. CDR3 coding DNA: TGTGCCAGCAGTTTGATACACATGGACGAGCAGTACTTC.

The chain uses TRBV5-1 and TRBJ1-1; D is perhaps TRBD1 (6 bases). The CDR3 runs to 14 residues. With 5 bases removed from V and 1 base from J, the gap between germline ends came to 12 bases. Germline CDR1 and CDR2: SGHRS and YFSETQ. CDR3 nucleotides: TGCGCCAGCAGGAACGGGGGCGCGAACACTGAAGCTTTCTTT. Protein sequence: CASRNGGANTEAFF.

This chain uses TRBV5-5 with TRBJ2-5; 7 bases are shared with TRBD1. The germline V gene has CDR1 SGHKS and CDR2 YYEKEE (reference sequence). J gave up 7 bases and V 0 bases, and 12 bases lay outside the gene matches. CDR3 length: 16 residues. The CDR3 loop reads CASSLAGTVFEGTQYF. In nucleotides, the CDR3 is TGTGCCAGCAGCTTGGCCGGGACAGTCTTTGAGGGGACCCAGTACTTC.

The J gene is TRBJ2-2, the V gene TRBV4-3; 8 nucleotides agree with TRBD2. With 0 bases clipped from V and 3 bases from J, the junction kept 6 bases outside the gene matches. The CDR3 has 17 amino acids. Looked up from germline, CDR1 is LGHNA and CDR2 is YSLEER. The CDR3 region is CASSQDTTSEDTGELFF. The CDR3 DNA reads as TGCGCCAGCAGCCAAGATACGACTAGCGAGGACACCGGGGAGCTGTTTTTT.

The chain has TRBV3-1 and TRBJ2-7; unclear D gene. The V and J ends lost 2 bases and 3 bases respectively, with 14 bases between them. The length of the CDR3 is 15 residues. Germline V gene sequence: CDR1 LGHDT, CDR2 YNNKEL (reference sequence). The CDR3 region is CASSQLGSKNYEQYF. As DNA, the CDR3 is TGTGCCAGCAGCCAACTCGGGTCGAAAAACTACGAGCAGTACTTC.

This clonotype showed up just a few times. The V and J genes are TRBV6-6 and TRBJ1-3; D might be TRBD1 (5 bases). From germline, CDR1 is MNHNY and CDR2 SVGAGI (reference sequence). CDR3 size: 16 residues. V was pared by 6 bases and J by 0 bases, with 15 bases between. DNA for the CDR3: TGTGCCAGCAGCCACCAGGCGGGGGGCTCTGGAAACACCATATATTTT. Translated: CASSHQAGGSGNTIYF.

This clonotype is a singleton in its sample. The CDR3 sequence: CASSFAASYEQYF. For the CDR3, the DNA is TGTGCCAGCAGTTTTGCGGCCTCCTACGAGCAGTACTTC. The J gene is TRBJ2-7, the V gene TRBV12-3 or TRBV12-4; D remains unclear. Trimming stripped 3 bases from V and 0 bases from J, with 6 bases between. The CDR3 extends over 13 amino acids.

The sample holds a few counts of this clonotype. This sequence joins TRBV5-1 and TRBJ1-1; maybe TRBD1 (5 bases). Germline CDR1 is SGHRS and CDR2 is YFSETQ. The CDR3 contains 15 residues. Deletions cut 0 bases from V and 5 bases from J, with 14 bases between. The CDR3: CASSLALGPWTEAFF. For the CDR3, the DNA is TGCGCCAGCAGCTTGGCCTTGGGGCCGTGGACTGAAGCTTTCTTT.